This TCR beta chain originates from a study of blood T cell repertoires in COVID-19. Study processing details: Researchers report that nucleated cell counts were estimated from reference gene primer amplification. Method: immunoSEQ multiplex PCR; TCRdb's copy keeps in-frame clones and lacks some. D and trimming come from the DNA, and the V and J calls and clone size come from that table. The table lists under 350,000 clones, approximately 84% of them singletons. Recovered status in Cohort 3 required two negative PCRs, clearance, or symptom resolution. The germline V and J ends were trimmed by 7 bases and 0 bases, with 14 bases remaining between them. CDR3 length equals 15 residues. CDR1 is SGHNT and CDR2 is YENEEA in the germline V gene.

Specimen: PBMCs or T cells enriched from blood (not recorded which). The V call is TRBV11-3, the J call TRBJ2-3, with D possibly TRBD1 on 5 matching bases. This sequence originates from a man aged 25-40 years who had recovered from COVID-19. CDR3 residues: CASKWTQRSTDTQYF. For the CDR3, the DNA is TGTGCCAGCAAGTGGACACAACGAAGCACAGATACGCAGTATTTT.